The 22 T cell receptor beta chains given below trace back to one sample, sequenced in a study of CD8+ T cells in alopecia areata. As the sequencing template, cDNA was produced by extracting RNA and reverse transcribing it. Measured with immunoSEQ multiplex PCR; TCRdb has only the in-frame clones, and not every one. The sample yields roughly 120,000 clones, around two fifths seen once. Source material: CD4+ T cells sorted from blood. These receptors originate from a human donor with alopecia areata.

The chain joins TRBV28 to TRBJ2-7, with D hard to call. The CDR3 loop spans 14 amino acids. The germline gives CDR1 MDHEN, CDR2 SYDVKM. V lost 5 bases, J lost 2 bases, and 13 bases lay in between. CDR3 residues: CASSPRAPTYEQYF. The CDR3 DNA reads TGTGCCAGCAGTCCCCGGGCTCCCACCTACGAGCAGTACTTC.

This clone was seen a handful of times. This chain uses TRBV7-2 with TRBJ2-5, with D maybe TRBD2 (5 bases). The CDR3 is made up of 14 amino acids. The germline CDR1 and CDR2 sequences are SGHTA and FQGNSA. Trimming took 8 bases from V and 1 from J, leaving 14 bases between them. The CDR3 nucleotides read TGTGCCAGCTCCTTGCCCAGCGGCCAAGAGACCCAGTACTTC. Amino acids: CASSLPSGQETQYF.

This clone has a handful of counts. The chain couples TRBV29-1 to TRBJ2-1; perhaps TRBD2 as D (5 bases). V lost 5 bases and J 4 bases, leaving 18 bases between the germline ends. CDR1 SQVTM and CDR2 ANQGSEA come from the germline V gene. The CDR3 spans 15 residues. The DNA of the CDR3 is TGCAGCGTTCACCTGACCGTACGGGGTTACAATGAGCAGTTCTTC. It yields the protein CSVHLTVRGYNEQFF.

V gene TRBV5-1 combines with J gene TRBJ2-3, with a weak D call TRBD2 (6 bases). Germline CDR1 is SGHRS and CDR2 is YFSETQ. With 0 bases removed from V and 5 bases from J, the gap between germline ends came to 13 bases. The length of the CDR3 is 15 residues. Here the CDR3 DNA reads TGCGCCAGCAGCTTGGCGGGGGAGAGTGAAGATACGCAGTATTTT. As protein: CASSLAGESEDTQYF.

The table lists this clone with a few counts. The chain combines TRBV7-2 with TRBJ2-5; D is unclear. The ends were cut back, 3 bases at V and 7 bases at J, with 15 bases in the middle. Germline CDR1 SGHTA, CDR2 FQGNSA. The CDR3 contains 14 residues. This CDR3 reads CASSFDVGLGTQYF. The CDR3 DNA follows: TGTGCCAGCAGCTTCGACGTTGGATTGGGGACCCAGTACTTC.

There are a few counts of this clone. The CDR3 region is CASSGGAGSYEQYF. The CDR3 nucleotides are TGCGCCAGCAGTGGGGGGGCTGGGTCCTACGAGCAGTACTTC. The chain recombines TRBV4-3 with TRBJ2-7; a possible D gene is TRBD2 (7 bases). The germline V and J ends were trimmed by 6 bases and 1 base, with 13 bases remaining between them. The CDR3 runs to 14 residues. The germline V gene has CDR1 LGHNA and CDR2 YSLEER.

V gene TRBV25-1 combines with J gene TRBJ1-1; tentative D call: TRBD1 (6 bases). Trimming took off 3 bases at V and 0 bases at J, with 14 bases between the two ends. This CDR3 contains 16 residues. From germline, CDR1 is MGHDK and CDR2 SYGVNS. The chain's CDR3 is CASSEQGRGMNTEAFF. In nucleotides, the CDR3 is TGTGCCAGCAGTGAGCAGGGGAGAGGGATGAACACTGAAGCTTTCTTT.

In DNA, the CDR3 is TGTGCCAGCTCACCACAAGGGACAGGTTCGTATGAGCAGTTCTTC. Protein product: CASSPQGTGSYEQFF. The chain joins TRBV18 to TRBJ2-1, with 8 bases lining up with TRBD1. This CDR3 spans 15 amino acids. With 1 base clipped from V and 8 bases from J, the junction kept 7 bases outside the gene matches. The germline CDR1 and CDR2 sequences are KGHSH and LQKENI. Full variable domain (rest looked up from reference TRBV18 and TRBJ2-1): NAGVMQNPRHLVRRRGQEARLRCSPMKGHSHVYWYRQLPEEGLKFMVYLQKENIIDESGMPKERFSAEFPKEGPSILRIQQVVRGDSAAYFCASSPQGTGSYEQFFGPGTRLTVL.

The table lists this clone with a few counts. The chain recombines TRBV29-1 with TRBJ1-1, with 9 bases fitting TRBD1. The CDR3 has 13 amino acids. The J segment lost 1 base and the V segment lost 6 bases, leaving 3 bases of the junction unmatched. The germline V gene has CDR1 SQVTM and CDR2 ANQGSEA. The CDR3 is CSVGTGRNTEAFF. The CDR3, as DNA: TGCAGCGTCGGGACAGGGCGGAACACTGAAGCTTTCTTT. Together with reference TRBV29-1 and TRBJ1-1, the CDR3 gives the full variable domain: SAVISQKPSRDICQRGTSLTIQCQVDSQVTMMFWYRQQPGQSLTLIATANQGSEATYESGFVIDKFPISRPNLTFSTLTVSNMSPEDSSIYLCSVGTGRNTEAFFGQGTRLTVV.

The gene calls are TRBV29-1 and TRBJ2-6; the D is unclear. The CDR3 has 12 residues. Trimming took off 5 bases at V and 2 bases at J, with 4 bases between the two ends. Germline V gene sequence: CDR1 SQVTM, CDR2 ANQGSEA. The CDR3 nucleotides are TGCAGCGTTTGGGCTGGGGCCAACGTCCTGACTTTC. This translates into CSVWAGANVLTF.

The chain carries TRBV2 and TRBJ1-3; D unresolved. Per germline, CDR1 SNHLY and CDR2 FYNNEI. Between the trimmed V and J ends, which lost 7 bases and 0 bases, there was a span of 7 bases. The length of the CDR3 is 13 residues. The CDR3 spells CASTWGSGNTIYF. CDR3 in DNA: TGTGCCAGCACCTGGGGCTCTGGAAACACCATATATTTT.

This clone showed up just a few times. The CDR3 bases are TGCAGCGTTTCCAGGGGGCAGGGCTATGGCTACACCTTC. It translates to CSVSRGQGYGYTF. The chain joins TRBV29-1 to TRBJ1-2; 8 bases align to TRBD1. The CDR3 length is 13 residues. The germline CDR1 and CDR2 sequences are SQVTM and ANQGSEA. Trimming took 5 bases from V and 4 from J; bases not matched to a gene: 6.

In this sample, this clone turned up a few times. V is TRBV7-8 and J is TRBJ2-1; D gene ambiguous. CDR1 and CDR2 from the germline V gene are SGHVS and FQNEAQ. Trimming shortened V by 0 bases and J by 0 bases, and 9 bases separated the two germline ends. CDR3 length: 16 residues. CDR3 in amino acids: CASSLAMVSSYNEQFF. CDR3 bases: TGTGCCAGCAGCTTAGCGATGGTCAGCTCCTACAATGAGCAGTTCTTC.

The V and J genes are TRBV7-2 and TRBJ2-3, with D unclear. V lost 3 bases, J lost 2 bases, and 9 bases lay in between. Germline V gives CDR1 SGHTA, CDR2 FQGNSA. The CDR3 consists of 14 residues. The CDR3 region has the DNA TGTGCCAGCAGCTTTCGAAGTTCCACAGATACGCAGTATTTT. It translates to CASSFRSSTDTQYF. Together with reference TRBV7-2 and TRBJ2-3, the CDR3 gives the full variable domain: GAGVSQSPSNKVTEKGKDVELRCDPISGHTALYWYRQSLGQGLEFLIYFQGNSAPDKSGLPSDRFSAERTGGSVSTLTIQRTQQEDSAVYLCASSFRSSTDTQYFGPGTRLTVL.

This clone has a handful of counts. J is TRBJ1-3 and V is TRBV7-2, with D maybe TRBD1 (5 bases). From germline, CDR1 is SGHTA and CDR2 FQGNSA. The V gene lost 7 bases and the J gene lost 0 bases, with 13 bases spanning the gap. The CDR3 loop spans 15 amino acids. CDR3 bases: TGTGCCAGCACCCCAGACAGCCTCTCTGGAAACACCATATATTTT. Its translation: CASTPDSLSGNTIYF.

Remarks on this clone: The junction does not match germline at one end; this may be a read error. This rearrangement joins TRBV29-1 to TRBJ1-2; no clear D gene. The CDR3 length is 11 residues. Germline CDR1 SQVTM, CDR2 ANQGSEA. The CDR3 sequence: CSALGNDGYTF. For the CDR3, the DNA is TGCAGCGCCCTGGGTAACGATGGCTACACCTTC.

This clone turned up a few times. V gene TRBV28 combines with J gene TRBJ2-3, with 8 bases identical to TRBD2. CDR3 length: 16 amino acids. Losses at the gene ends were 5 bases for V and 2 bases for J; bases not matched to a gene: 9. CDR1 is MDHEN, CDR2 SYDVKM, per germline. CDR3 sequence: CASSPTLTSDTDTQYF. The CDR3 nucleotides are TGTGCCAGCAGTCCCACGTTGACTAGCGACACAGATACGCAGTATTTT.

This clone appeared a few times. The genes are TRBV7-2 and TRBJ2-7; D gene unclear. The ends were cut back, 5 bases at V and 2 bases at J, with 16 bases in the middle. The CDR3 covers 15 residues. Germline V CDR1 and CDR2: SGHTA, FQGNSA. The CDR3 sequence is CASSQTSTMAYEQYF. CDR3 bases: TGTGCCAGCAGCCAAACCTCAACCATGGCCTACGAGCAGTACTTC.

This clone was detected only a few times. The chain uses TRBV29-1 and TRBJ2-7; a weak D match, TRBD1 (6 bases). CDR1 and CDR2 from the germline V gene are SQVTM and ANQGSEA. V shed 7 bases and J shed 2 bases, with 18 bases lying between them. This CDR3 comprises 14 residues. The CDR3 loop reads CSAKFDRRTYEQYF. In DNA form, the CDR3 reads TGCAGCGCCAAGTTCGACAGGCGAACCTACGAGCAGTACTTC.

The J gene is TRBJ1-1, the V gene TRBV6-6; possible D gene TRBD1, 5 bases. Germline V gene lookup returns CDR1 MNHNY and CDR2 SVGAGI (reference sequence). The length of the CDR3 is 13 residues. V lost 2 bases and J lost 1, with 5 bases in between. The CDR3 DNA is TGTGCCAGCAGTTACGGGGGGAACACTGAAGCTTTCTTT. Encoded protein: CASSYGGNTEAFF.

The chain joins TRBV4-1 to TRBJ2-1; 10 bases are a match to TRBD1. Per germline, CDR1 MGHRA and CDR2 YSYEKL. J gave up 15 bases and V 1 base, and 6 bases lay outside the gene matches. CDR3 size: 13 residues. The CDR3, as DNA: TGCGCCAGCAGCCAAGCCGGGACAGGGGATCTGTTCTTC. It is translated as CASSQAGTGDLFF.

The chain uses TRBV27 and TRBJ1-1; the D is unclear. The CDR3 covers 14 residues. V gave up 5 bases and J gave up 4 bases, with 14 bases separating them. CDR1 is MNHEY and CDR2 is SMNVEV in the germline V gene (reference sequence). DNA for the CDR3: TGTGCCAGCAGTCCCAATAGGCTGGGCACTGAAGCTTTCTTT. Encoded protein: CASSPNRLGTEAFF.